This T cell receptor (beta chain) was captured in a study of cytomegalovirus exposure and HLA in healthy donors. Repertoires were generated with immunoSEQ multiplex PCR, while TCRdb's copy carries only in-frame clones and drops some. The sample includes 59,000 or so clones, 89% of them seen just once. Germline values: CDR1 GTSNPN, CDR2 SVGIG (reference sequence). The CDR3 sequence is 14 residues long. The ends lost 3 bases at V and 2 bases at J; junction bases unmatched: 5. The sequencing sample was made of PBMCs. This clonotype was sampled from a woman under 30 in good health and CMV-seronegative. V and J are TRBV30 and TRBJ2-3; 7 nucleotides align to TRBD2. CDR3 sequence: CAWSFGGSTDTQYF. In DNA, the CDR3 is TGTGCCTGGAGCTTCGGGGGGTCCACAGATACGCAGTATTTT.